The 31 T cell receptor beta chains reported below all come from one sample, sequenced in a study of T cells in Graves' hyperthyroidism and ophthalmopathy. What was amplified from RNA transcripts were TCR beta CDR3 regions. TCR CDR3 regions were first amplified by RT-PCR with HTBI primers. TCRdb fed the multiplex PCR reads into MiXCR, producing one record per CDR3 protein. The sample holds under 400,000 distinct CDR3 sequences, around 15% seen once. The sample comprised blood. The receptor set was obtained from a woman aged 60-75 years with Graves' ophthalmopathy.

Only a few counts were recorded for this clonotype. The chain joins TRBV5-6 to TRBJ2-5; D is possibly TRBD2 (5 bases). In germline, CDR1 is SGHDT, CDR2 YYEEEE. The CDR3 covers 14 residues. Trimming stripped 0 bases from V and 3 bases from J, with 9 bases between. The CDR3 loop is CASSLEEDEETQYF. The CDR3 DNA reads TGTGCCAGCAGCTTGGAGGAGGACGAAGAGACCCAGTACTTC.

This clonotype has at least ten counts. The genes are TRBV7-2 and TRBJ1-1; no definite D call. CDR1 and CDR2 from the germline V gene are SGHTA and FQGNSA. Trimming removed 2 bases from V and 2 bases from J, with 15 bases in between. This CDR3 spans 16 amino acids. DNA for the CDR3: TGTGCCAGCAGCTTACGTGCGAGGTCGTTCAACACTGAAGCTTTCTTT. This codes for CASSLRARSFNTEAFF.

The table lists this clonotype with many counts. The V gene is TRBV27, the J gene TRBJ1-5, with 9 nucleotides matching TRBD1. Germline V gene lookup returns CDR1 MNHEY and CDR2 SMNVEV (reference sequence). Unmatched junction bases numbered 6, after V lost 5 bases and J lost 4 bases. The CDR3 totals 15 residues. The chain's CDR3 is CASSPGQGRNQPQHF. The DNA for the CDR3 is TGTGCCAGCAGTCCCGGACAGGGGAGGAATCAGCCCCAGCATTTT.

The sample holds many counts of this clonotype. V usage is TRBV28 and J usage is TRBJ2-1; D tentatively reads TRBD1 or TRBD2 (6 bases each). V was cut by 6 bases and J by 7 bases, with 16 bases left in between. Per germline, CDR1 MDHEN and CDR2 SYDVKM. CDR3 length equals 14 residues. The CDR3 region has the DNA TGTGCCAGCAGCCCCTTCGGGGGCAGGAATGAGCAGTTCTTC. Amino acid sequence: CASSPFGGRNEQFF.

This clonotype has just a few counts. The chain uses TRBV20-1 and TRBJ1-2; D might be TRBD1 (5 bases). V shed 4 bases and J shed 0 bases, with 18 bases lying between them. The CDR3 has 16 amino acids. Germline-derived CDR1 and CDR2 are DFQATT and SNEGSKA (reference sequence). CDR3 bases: TGCAGTGCTATGGGGGGAGCCGGCAGGACTAACTATGGCTACACCTTC. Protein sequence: CSAMGGAGRTNYGYTF.

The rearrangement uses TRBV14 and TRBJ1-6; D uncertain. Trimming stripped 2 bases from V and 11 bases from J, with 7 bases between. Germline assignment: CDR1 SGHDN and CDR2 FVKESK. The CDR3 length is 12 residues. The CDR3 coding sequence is TGTGCCAGCAGCCAAACAATTGCACCCCTCCACTTT. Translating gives CASSQTIAPLHF.

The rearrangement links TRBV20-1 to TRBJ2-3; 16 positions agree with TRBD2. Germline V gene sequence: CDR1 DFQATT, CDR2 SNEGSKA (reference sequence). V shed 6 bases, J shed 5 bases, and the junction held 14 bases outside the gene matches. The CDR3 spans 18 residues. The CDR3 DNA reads TGCAGTGCCGGCCTCGGGACTAGCGGGAGGGCCCTCCTAGATACGCAGTATTTT. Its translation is CSAGLGTSGRALLDTQYF.

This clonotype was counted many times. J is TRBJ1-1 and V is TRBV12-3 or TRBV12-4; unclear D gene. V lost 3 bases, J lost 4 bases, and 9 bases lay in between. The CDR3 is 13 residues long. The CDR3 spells CASSFLVVTEAFF. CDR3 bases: TGTGCCAGCAGTTTCCTTGTGGTCACTGAAGCTTTCTTT.

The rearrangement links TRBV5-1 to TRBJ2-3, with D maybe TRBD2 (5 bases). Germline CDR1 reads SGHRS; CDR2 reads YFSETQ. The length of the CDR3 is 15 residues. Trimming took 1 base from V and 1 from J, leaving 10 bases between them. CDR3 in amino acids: CASSLSGSGTDTQYF. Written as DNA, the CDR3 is TGCGCCAGCAGCTTGTCGGGGTCTGGCACAGATACGCAGTATTTT.

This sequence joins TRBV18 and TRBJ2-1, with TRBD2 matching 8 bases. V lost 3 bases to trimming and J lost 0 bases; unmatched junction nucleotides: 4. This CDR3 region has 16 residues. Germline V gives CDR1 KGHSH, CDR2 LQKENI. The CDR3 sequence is CASSPHSGASYNEQFF. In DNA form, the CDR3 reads TGTGCCAGCTCACCTCATAGCGGGGCCTCCTACAATGAGCAGTTCTTC.

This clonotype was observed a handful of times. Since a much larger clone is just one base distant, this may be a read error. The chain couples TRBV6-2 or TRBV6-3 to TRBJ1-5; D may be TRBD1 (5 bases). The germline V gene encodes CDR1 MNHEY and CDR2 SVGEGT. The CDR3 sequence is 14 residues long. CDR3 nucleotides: TGTGCCAGCAAGTCGACAGCAAGCAATCAGCCCCGGCATTTT. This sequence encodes CASKSTASNQPRHF.

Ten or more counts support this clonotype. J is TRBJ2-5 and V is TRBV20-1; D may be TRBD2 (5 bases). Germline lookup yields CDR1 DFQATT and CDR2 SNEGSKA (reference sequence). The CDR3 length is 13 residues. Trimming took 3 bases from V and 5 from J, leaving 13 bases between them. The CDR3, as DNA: TGCAGTGCTAGTGTCCGGGGAATCGAGACCCAGTACTTC. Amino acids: CSASVRGIETQYF.

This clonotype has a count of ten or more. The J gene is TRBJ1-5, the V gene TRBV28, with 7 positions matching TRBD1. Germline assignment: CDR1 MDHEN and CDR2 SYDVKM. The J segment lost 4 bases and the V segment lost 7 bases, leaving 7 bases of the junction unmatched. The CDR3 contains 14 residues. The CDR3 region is CASTQGGGNQPQHF. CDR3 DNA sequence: TGTGCCAGCACCCAGGGGGGAGGGAATCAGCCCCAGCATTTT.

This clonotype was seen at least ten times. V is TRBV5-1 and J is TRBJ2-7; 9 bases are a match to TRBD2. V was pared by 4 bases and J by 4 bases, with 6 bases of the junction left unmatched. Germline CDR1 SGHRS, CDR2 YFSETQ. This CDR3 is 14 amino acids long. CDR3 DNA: TGCGCCAGCAGCGGAGGACTAGCGCCATACGAGCAGTACTTC. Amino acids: CASSGGLAPYEQYF.

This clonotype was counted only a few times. CDR3 residues: CASSPEGYNEQFF. CDR3 sequence (DNA): TGTGCCAGCAGCCCGGAGGGATACAATGAGCAGTTCTTC. The chain couples TRBV4-2 to TRBJ2-1, with D tentatively TRBD2 (6 bases). CDR1 and CDR2 from the germline V gene are LGHNA and YNFKEQ. The CDR3 contains 13 residues. V lost 4 bases and J lost 4, with 8 bases in between.

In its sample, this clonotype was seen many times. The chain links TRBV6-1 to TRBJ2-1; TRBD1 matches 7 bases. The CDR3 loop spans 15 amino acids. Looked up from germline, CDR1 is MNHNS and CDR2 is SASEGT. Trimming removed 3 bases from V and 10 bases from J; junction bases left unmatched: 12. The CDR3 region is CASSEGDSLQWEQFF. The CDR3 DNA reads TGTGCCAGCAGTGAGGGGGACAGTCTACAATGGGAGCAGTTCTTC.

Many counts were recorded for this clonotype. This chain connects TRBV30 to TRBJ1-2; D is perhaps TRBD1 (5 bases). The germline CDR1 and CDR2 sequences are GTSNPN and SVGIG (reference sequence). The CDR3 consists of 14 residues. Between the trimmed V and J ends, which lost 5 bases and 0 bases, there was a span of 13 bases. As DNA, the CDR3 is TGTGCCTGGGCGCCCGGGACGACTAACTATGGCTACACCTTC. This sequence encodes CAWAPGTTNYGYTF.

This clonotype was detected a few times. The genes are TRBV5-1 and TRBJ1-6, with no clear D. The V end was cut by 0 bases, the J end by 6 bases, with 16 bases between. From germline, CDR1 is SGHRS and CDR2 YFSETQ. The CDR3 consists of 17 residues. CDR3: CASSLASGRLINSPLHF. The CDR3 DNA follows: TGCGCCAGCAGCTTGGCTAGTGGACGGCTTATTAATTCACCCCTCCACTTT.

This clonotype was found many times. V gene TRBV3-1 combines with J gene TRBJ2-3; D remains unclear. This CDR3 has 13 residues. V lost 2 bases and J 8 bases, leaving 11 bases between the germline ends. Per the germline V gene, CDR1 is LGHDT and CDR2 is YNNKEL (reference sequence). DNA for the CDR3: TGTGCCAGCAGCCAAAAGGGAACGGGTACGCAGTATTTT. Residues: CASSQKGTGTQYF.

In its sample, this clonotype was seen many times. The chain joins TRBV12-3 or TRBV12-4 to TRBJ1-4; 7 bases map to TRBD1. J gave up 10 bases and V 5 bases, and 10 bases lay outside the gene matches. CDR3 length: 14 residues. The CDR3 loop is CASSLTTGVGKLFF. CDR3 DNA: TGTGCCAGCAGTCTAACAACAGGGGTTGGAAAACTGTTTTTT.

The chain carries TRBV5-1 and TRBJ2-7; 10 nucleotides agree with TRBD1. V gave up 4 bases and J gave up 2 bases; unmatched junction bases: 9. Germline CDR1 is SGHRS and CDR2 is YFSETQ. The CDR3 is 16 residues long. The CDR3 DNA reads TGCGCCAGCAGCGGGTCCGACAGGGGGCCTACCTACGAGCAGTACTTC. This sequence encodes CASSGSDRGPTYEQYF.

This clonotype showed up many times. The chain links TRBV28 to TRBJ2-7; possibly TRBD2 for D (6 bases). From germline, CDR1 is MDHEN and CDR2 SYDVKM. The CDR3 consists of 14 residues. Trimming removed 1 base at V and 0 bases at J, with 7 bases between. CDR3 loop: CASSLSDYSYEQYF. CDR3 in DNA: TGTGCCAGCAGTTTATCGGACTACTCCTACGAGCAGTACTTC.

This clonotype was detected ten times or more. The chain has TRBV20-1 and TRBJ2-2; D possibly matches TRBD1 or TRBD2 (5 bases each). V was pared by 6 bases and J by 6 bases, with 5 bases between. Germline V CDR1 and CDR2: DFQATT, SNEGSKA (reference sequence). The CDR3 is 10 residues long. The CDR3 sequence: CSAGAGELFF. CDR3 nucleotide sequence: TGCAGTGCGGGGGCCGGGGAGCTGTTTTTT.

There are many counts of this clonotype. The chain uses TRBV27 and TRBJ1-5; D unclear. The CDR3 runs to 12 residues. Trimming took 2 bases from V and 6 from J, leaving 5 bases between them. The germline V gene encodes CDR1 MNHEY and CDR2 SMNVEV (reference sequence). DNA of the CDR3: TGTGCCAGCAGTTTACCCGGTCAGCCCCAGCATTTT. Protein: CASSLPGQPQHF.

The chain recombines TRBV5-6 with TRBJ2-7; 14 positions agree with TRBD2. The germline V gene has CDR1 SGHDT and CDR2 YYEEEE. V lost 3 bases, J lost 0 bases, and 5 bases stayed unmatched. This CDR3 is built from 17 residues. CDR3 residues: CASSWGLAGVGSYEQYF. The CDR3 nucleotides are TGTGCCAGCAGCTGGGGACTAGCGGGAGTGGGCTCCTACGAGCAGTACTTC.

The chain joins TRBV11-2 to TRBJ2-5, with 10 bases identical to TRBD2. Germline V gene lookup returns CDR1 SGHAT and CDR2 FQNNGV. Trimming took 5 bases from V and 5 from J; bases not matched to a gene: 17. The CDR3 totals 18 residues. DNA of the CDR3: TGTGCCAGCAGCCACTGGACTAGCGGAGAGGTGTCTAGGGAGACCCAGTACTTC. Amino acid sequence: CASSHWTSGEVSRETQYF.

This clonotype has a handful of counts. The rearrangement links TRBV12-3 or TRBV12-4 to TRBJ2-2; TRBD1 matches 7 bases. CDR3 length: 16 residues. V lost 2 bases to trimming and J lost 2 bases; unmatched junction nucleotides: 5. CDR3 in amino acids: CASSLRQGDNTGELFF. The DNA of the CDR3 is TGTGCCAGCAGTTTACGGCAGGGGGATAACACCGGGGAGCTGTTTTTT.

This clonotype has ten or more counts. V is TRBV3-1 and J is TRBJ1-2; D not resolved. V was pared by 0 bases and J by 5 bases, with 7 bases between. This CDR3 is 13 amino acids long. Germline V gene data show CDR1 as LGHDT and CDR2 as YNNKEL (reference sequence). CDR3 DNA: TGTGCCAGCAGCCAAGATCGGGAGTATGGCTACACCTTC. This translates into CASSQDREYGYTF.

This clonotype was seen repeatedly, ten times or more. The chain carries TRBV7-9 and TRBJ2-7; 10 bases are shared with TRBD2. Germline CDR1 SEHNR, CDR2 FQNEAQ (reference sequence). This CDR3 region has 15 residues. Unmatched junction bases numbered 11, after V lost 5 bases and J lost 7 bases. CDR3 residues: CASSRSASGSEEQYF. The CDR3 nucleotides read TGTGCCAGCAGCCGCAGTGCTAGCGGGAGTGAAGAGCAGTACTTC.

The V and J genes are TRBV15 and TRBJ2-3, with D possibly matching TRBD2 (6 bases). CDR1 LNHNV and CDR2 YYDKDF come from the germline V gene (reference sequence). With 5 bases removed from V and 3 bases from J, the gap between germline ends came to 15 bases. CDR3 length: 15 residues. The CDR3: CATSGYGRSTDTQYF. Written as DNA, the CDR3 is TGTGCCACCAGCGGCTACGGGAGATCTACAGATACGCAGTATTTT.

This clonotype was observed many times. The CDR3 DNA reads as TGCAGTGCCACTAGGGTCGAGCAGTTCTTC. Its protein is CSATRVEQFF. The chain employs TRBV20-1 and TRBJ2-1; D might be TRBD2 (5 bases). Between the trimmed V and J ends, which lost 6 bases and 10 bases, there was a span of 10 bases. The length of the CDR3 is 10 residues. Looked up from germline, CDR1 is DFQATT and CDR2 is SNEGSKA (reference sequence).